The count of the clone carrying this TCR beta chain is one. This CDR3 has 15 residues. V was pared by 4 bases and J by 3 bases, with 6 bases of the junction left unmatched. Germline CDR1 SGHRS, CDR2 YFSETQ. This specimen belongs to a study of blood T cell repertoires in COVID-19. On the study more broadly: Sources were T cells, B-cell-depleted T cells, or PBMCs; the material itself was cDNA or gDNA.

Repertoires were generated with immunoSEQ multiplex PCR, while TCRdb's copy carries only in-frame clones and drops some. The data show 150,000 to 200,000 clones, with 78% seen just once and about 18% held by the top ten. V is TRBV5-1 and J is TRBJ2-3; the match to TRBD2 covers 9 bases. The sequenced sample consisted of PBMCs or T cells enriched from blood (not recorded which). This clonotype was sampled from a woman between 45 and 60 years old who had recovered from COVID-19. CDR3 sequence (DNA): TGCGCCAGCAGCCCACTTAGCGGGAGTACAGATACGCAGTATTTT. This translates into CASSPLSGSTDTQYF.